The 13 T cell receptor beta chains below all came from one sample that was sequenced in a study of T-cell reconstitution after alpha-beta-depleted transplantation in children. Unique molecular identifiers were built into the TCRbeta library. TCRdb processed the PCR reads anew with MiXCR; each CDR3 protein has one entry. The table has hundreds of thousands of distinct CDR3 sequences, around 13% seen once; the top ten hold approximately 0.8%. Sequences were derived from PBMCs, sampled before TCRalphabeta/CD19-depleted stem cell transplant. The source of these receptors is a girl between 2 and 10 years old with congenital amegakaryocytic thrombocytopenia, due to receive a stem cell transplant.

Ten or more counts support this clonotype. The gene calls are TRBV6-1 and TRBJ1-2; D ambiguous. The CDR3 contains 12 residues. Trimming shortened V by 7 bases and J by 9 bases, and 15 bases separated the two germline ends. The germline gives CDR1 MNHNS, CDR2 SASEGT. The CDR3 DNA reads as TGTGCCAGCATCGAGGGAATCGGGAGCTACACCTTC. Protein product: CASIEGIGSYTF.

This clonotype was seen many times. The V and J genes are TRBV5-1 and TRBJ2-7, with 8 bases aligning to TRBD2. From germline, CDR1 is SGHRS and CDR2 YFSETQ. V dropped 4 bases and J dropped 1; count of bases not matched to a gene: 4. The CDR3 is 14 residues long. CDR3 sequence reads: CASSVTSGSYEQYF. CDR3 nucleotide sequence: TGCGCCAGCAGCGTCACTAGCGGATCCTACGAGCAGTACTTC.

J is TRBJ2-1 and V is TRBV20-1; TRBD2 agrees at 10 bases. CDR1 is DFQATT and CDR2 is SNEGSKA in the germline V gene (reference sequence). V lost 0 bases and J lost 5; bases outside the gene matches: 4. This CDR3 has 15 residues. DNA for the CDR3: TGCAGTGCTAGAGATCTCACTAGCGGGGACAATGAGCAGTTCTTC. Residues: CSARDLTSGDNEQFF.

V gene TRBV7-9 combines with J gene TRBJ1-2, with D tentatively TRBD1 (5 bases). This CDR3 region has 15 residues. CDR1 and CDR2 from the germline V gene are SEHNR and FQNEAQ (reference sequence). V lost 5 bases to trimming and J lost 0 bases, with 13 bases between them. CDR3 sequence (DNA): TGTGCCAGCAGCCAGACGGGACGGACTAACTATGGCTACACCTTC. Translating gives CASSQTGRTNYGYTF.

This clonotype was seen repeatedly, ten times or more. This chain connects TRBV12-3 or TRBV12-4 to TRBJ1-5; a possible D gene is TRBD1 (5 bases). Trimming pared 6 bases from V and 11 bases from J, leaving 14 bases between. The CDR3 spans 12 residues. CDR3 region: CASSLTAPAQHF. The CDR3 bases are TGTGCCAGCAGCCTGACAGCACCAGCCCAGCATTTT.

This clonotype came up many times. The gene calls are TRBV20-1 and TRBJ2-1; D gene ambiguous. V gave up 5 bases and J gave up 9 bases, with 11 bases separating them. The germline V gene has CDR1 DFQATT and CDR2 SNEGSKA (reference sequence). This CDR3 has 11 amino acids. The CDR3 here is CSAPFLGEQFF. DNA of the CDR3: TGCAGTGCTCCTTTCCTCGGTGAGCAGTTCTTC.

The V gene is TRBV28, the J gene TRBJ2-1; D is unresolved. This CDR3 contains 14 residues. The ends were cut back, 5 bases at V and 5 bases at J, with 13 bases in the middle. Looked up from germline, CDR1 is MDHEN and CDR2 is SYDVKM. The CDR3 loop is CASSPAFADNEQFF. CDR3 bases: TGTGCCAGCAGTCCCGCGTTCGCTGACAATGAGCAGTTCTTC.

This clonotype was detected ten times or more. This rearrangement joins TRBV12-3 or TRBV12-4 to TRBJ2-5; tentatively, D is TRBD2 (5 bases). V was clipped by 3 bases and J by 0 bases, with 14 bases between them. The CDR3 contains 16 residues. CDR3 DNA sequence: TGTGCCAGCAGTTTTTATAGCGCCAACGACCAAGAGACCCAGTACTTC. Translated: CASSFYSANDQETQYF.

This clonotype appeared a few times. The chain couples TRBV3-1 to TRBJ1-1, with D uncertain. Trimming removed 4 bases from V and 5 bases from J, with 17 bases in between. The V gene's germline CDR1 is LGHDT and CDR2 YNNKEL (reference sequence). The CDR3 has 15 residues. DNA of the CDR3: TGTGCCAGCAGCCCCTCCAGCCAGTCCTTTACTGAAGCTTTCTTT. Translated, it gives CASSPSSQSFTEAFF. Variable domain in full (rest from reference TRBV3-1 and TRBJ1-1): DTAVSQTPKYLVTQMGNDKSIKCEQNLGHDTMYWYKQDSKKFLKIMFSYNNKELIINETVPNRFSPKSPDKAHLNLHINSLELGDSAVYFCASSPSSQSFTEAFFGQGTRLTVV.

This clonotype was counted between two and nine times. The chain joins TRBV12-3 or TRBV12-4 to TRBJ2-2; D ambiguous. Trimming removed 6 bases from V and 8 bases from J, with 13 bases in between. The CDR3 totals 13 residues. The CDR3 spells CASSLHIVGELFF. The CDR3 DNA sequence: TGTGCCAGCAGCCTTCACATAGTAGGGGAGCTGTTTTTT.

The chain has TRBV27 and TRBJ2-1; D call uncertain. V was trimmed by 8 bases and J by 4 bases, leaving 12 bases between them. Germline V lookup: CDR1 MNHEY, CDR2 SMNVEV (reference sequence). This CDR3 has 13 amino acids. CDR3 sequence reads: CASGWAEYNEQFF. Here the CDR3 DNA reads TGTGCCAGCGGGTGGGCGGAGTACAATGAGCAGTTCTTC.

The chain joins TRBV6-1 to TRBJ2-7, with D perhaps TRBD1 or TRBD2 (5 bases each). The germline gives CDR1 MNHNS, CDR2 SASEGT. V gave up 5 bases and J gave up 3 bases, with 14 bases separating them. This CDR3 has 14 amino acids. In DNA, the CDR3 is TGTGCCAGCAGTCTCGGGACCTTAAACTACGAGCAGTACTTC. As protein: CASSLGTLNYEQYF.

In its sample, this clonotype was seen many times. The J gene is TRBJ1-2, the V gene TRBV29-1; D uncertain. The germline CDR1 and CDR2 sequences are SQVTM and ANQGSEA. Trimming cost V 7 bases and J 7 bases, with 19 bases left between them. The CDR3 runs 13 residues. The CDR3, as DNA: TGCAGCGCCCCGACGGCAGACCTTATTGGCTACACCTTC. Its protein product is CSAPTADLIGYTF.